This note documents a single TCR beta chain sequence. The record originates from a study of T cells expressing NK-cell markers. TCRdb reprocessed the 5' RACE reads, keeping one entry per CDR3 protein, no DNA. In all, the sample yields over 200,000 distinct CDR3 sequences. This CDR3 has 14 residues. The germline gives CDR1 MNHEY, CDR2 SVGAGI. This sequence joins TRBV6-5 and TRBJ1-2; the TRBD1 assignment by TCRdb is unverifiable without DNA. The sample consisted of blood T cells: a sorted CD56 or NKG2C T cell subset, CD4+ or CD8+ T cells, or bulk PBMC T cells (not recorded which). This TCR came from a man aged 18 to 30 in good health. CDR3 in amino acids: CASRSTSGRYGYTF.